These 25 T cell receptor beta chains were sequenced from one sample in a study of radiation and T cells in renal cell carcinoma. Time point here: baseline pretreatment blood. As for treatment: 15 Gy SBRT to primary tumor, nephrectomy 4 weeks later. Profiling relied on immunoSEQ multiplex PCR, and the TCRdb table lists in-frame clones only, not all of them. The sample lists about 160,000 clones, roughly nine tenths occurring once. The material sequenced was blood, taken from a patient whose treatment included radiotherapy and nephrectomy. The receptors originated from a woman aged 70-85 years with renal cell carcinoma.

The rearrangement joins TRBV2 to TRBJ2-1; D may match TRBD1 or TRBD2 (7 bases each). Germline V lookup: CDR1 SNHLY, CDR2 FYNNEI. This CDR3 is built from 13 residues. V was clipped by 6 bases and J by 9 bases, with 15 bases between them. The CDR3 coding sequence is TGTGCCAGCAGCTTCACAGGGGAGGGTGAGCAGTTCTTC. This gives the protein CASSFTGEGEQFF.

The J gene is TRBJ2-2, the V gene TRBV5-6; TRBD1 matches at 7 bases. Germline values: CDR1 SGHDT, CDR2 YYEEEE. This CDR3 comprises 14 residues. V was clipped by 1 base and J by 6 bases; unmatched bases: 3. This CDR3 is CASSLRGGSGELFF. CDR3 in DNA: TGTGCCAGCAGCTTGAGAGGGGGCTCCGGGGAGCTGTTTTTT.

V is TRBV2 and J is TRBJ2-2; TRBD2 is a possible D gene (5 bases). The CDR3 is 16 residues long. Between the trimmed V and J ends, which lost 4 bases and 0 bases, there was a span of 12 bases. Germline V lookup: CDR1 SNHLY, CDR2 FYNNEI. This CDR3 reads CASSAPGISNTGELFF. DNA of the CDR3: TGTGCCAGCAGTGCCCCGGGGATTTCGAACACCGGGGAGCTGTTTTTT.

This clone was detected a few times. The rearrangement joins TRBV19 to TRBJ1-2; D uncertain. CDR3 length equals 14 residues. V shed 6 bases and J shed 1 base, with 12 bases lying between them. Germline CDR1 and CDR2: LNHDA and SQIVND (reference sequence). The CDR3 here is CASSPRAGNYGYTF. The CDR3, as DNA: TGTGCCAGTAGCCCAAGGGCAGGTAACTATGGCTACACCTTC.

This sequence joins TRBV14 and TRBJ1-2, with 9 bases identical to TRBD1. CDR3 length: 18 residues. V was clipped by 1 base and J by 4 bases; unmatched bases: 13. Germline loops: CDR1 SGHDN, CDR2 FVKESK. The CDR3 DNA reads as TGTGCCAGCAGCCAAGTGGGTATCGGGACAGGGAAGACCTATGGCTACACCTTC. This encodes CASSQVGIGTGKTYGYTF.

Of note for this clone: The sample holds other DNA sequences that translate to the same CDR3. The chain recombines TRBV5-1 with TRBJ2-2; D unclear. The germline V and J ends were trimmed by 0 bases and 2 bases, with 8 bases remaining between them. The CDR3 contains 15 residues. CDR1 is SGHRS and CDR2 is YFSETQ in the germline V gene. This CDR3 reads CASSLAGGNTGELFF. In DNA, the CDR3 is TGCGCCAGCAGCTTGGCCGGCGGAAACACCGGGGAGCTGTTTTTT.

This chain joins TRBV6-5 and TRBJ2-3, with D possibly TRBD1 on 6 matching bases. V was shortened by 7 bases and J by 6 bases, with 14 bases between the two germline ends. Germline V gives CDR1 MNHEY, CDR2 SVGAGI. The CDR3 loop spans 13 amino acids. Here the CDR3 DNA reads TGTGCCAGCAATACAGGGCGAGGGGATACGCAGTATTTT. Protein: CASNTGRGDTQYF.

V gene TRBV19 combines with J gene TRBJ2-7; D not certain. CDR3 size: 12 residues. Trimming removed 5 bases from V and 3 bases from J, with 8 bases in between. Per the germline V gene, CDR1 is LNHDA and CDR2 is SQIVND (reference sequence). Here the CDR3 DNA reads TGTGCCAGTAGTGCCGGAGACTACGAGCAGTACTTC. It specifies CASSAGDYEQYF. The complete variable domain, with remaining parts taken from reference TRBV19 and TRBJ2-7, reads DGGITQSPKYLFRKEGQNVTLSCEQNLNHDAMYWYRQDPGQGLRLIYYSQIVNDFQKGDIAEGYSVSREKKESFPLTVTSAQKNPTAFYLCASSAGDYEQYFGPGTRLTVT.

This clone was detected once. DNA for the CDR3: TGTGCCAGCAGCACCTACCCCGATACAGGGATGGCCTACAATGAGCAGTTCTTC. It translates to CASSTYPDTGMAYNEQFF. The rearrangement uses TRBV11-2 and TRBJ2-1; D possibly corresponds to TRBD1 (6 bases). CDR3 length: 18 residues. In germline, CDR1 is SGHAT, CDR2 FQNNGV. Trimming stripped 5 bases from V and 2 bases from J, with 22 bases between.

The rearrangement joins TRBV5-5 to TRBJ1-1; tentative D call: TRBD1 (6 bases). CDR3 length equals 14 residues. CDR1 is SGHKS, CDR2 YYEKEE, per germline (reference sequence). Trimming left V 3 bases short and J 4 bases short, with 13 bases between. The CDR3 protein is CASSSPNRATEAFF. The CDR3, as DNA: TGTGCCAGCAGCTCACCTAACAGGGCCACTGAAGCTTTCTTT.

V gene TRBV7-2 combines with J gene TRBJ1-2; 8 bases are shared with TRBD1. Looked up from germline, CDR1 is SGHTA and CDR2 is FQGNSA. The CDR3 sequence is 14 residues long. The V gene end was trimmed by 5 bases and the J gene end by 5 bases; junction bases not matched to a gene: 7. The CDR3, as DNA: TGTGCCAGCAGCCCGAGGACAGGGATGTATGGCTACACCTTC. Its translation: CASSPRTGMYGYTF.

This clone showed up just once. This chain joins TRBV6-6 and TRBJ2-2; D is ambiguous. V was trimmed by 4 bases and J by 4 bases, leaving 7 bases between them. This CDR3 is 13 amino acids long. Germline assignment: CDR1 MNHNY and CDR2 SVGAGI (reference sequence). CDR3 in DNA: TGTGCCAGCAGTTTCGAGTTCACCGGGGAGCTGTTTTTT. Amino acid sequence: CASSFEFTGELFF.

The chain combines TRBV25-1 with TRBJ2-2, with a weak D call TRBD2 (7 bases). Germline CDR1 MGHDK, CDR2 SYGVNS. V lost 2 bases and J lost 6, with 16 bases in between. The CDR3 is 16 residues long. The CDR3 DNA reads TGTGCCAGCAGTGAAGTTGGGGGGGCGCCCCCCGGGGAGCTGTTTTTT. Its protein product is CASSEVGGAPPGELFF.

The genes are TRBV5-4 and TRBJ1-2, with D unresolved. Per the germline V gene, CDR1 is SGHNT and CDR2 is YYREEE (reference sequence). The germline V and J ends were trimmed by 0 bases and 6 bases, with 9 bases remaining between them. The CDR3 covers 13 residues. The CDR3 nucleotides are TGTGCCAGCAGCTTGGCCTCGGCCAATGGCTACACCTTC. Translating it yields CASSLASANGYTF.

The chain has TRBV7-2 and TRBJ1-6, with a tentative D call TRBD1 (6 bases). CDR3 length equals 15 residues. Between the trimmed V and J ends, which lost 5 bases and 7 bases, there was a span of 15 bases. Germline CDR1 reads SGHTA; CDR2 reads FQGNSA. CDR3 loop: CASSRGQGGNSPLHF. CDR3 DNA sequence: TGTGCCAGCAGCCGGGGGCAGGGTGGAAATTCACCCCTCCACTTT.

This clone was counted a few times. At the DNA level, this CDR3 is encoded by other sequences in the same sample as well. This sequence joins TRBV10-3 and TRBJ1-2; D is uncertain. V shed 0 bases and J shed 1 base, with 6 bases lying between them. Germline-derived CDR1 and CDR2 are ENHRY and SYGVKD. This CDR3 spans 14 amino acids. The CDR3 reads CAISESTVNYGYTF. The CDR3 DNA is TGTGCCATCAGTGAGTCGACGGTTAACTATGGCTACACCTTC.

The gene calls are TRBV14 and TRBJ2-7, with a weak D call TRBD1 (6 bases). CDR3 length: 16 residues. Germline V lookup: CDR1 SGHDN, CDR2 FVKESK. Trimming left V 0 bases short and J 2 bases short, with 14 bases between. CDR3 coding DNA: TGTGCCAGCAGCCAAGATTCCGGACAGAAAACCTACGAGCAGTACTTC. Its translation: CASSQDSGQKTYEQYF.

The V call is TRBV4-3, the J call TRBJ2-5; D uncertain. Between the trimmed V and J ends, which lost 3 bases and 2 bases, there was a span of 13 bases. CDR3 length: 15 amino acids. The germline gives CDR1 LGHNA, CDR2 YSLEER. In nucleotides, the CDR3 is TGCGCCAGCAGCCAGTCTCAGCCTGGGCAAGAGACCCAGTACTTC. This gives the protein CASSQSQPGQETQYF.

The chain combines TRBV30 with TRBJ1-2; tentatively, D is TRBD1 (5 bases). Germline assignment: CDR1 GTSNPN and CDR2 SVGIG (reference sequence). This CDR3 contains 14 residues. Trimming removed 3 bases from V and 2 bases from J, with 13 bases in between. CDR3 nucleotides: TGTGCCTGGAGAGCCGGGGCTCCCAACTATGGCTACACCTTC. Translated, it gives CAWRAGAPNYGYTF.

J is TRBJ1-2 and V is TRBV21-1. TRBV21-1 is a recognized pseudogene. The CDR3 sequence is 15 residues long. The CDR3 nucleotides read TGTGCCAGCAGCATCCCTTTTCACCTCCAAACGGGCTACACCTTC. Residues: CASSIPFHLQTGYTF.

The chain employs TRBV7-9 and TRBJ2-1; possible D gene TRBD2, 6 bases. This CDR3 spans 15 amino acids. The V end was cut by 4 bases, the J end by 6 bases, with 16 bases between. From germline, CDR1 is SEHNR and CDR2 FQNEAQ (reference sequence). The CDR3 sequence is CASSSRLDIRNEQFF. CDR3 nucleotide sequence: TGTGCCAGCAGCTCGAGACTAGATATCCGCAATGAGCAGTTCTTC.

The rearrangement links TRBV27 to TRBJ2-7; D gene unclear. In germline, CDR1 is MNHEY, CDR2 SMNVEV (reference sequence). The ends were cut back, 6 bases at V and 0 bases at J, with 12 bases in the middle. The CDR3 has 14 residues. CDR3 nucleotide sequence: TGTGCCAGCAGCTCTATTTCCCGCTCCTACGAGCAGTACTTC. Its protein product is CASSSISRSYEQYF.

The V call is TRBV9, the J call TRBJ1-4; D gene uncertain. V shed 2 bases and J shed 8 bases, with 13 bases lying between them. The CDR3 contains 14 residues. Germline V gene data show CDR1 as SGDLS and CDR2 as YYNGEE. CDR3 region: CASSVQSLPEKLFF. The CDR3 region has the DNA TGTGCCAGCAGCGTCCAATCTTTGCCCGAAAAACTGTTTTTT. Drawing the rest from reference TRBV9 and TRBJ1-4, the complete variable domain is DSGVTQTPKHLITATGQRVTLRCSPRSGDLSVYWYQQSLDQGLQFLIQYYNGEERAKGNILERFSAQQFPDLHSELNLSSLELGDSALYFCASSVQSLPEKLFFGSGTQLSVL.

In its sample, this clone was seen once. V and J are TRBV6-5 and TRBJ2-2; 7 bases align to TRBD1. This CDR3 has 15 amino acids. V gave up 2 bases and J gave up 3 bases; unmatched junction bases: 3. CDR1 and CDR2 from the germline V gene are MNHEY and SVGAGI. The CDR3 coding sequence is TGTGCCAGCAGTTACGAGGGGGCGGACACCGGGGAGCTGTTTTTT. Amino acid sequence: CASSYEGADTGELFF.

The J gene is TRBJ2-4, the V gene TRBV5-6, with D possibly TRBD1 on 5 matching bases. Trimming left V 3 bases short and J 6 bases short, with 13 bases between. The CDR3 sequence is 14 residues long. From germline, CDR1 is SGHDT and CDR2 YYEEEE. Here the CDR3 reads CASSYRTPRNIQYF. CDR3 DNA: TGTGCCAGCAGCTATCGGACACCCAGAAACATTCAGTACTTC.